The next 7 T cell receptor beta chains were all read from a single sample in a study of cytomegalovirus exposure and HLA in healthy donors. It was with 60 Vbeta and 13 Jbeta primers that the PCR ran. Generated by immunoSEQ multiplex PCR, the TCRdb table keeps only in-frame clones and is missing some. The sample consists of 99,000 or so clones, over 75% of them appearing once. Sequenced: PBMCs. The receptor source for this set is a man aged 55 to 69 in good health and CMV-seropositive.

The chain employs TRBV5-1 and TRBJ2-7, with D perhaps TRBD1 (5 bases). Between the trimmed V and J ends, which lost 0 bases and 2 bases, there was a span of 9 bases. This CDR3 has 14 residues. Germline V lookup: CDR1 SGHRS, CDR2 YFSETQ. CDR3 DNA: TGCGCCAGCAGCTTGGGGGGCAGGACCTACGAGCAGTACTTC. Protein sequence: CASSLGGRTYEQYF.

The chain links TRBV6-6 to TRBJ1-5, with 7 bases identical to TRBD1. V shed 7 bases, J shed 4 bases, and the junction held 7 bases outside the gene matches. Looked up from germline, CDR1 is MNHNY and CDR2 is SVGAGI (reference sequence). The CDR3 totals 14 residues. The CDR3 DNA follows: TGTGCCAGCACCCGACAGGGTGGGAATCAGCCCCAGCATTTT. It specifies CASTRQGGNQPQHF.

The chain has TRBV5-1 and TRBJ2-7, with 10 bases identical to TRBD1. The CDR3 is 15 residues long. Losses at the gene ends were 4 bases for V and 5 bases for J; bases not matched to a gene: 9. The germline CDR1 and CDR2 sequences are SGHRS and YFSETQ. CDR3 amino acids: CASSPSGTGVHEQYF. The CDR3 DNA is TGCGCCAGCAGCCCCTCCGGGACAGGGGTCCACGAGCAGTACTTC. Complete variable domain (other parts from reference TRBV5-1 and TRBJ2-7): KAGVTQTPRYLIKTRGQQVTLSCSPISGHRSVSWYQQTPGQGLQFLFEYFSETQRNKGNFPGRFSGRQFSNSRSEMNVSTLELGDSALYLCASSPSGTGVHEQYFGPGTRLTVT.

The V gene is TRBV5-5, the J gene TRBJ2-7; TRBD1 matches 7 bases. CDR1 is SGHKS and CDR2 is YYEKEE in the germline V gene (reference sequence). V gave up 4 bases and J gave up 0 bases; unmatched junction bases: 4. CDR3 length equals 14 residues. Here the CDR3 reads CASSVTGTSYEQYF. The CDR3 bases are TGTGCCAGCAGCGTGACAGGGACCTCCTACGAGCAGTACTTC.

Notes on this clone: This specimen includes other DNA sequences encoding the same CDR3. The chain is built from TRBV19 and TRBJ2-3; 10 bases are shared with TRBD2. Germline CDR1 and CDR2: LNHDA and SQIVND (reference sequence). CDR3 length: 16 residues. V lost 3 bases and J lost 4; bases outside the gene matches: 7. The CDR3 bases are TGTGCCAGTAGTATTGGTAATAGCGGGGGGTCAGATACGCAGTATTTT. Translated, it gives CASSIGNSGGSDTQYF.

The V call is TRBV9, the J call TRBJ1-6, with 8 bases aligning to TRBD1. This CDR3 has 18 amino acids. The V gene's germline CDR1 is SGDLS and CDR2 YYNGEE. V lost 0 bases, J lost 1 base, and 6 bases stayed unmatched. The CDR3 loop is CASSVGSGGYSYNSPLHF. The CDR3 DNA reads TGTGCCAGCAGCGTAGGGTCAGGGGGCTATTCCTATAATTCACCCCTCCACTTT.

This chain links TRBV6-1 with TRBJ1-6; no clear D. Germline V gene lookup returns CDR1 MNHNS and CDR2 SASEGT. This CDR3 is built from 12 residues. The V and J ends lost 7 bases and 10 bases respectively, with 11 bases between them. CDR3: CASTSTGSPLHF. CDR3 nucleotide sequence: TGTGCCAGCACCTCTACGGGATCACCCCTCCACTTT.